This entry describes one T cell receptor beta chain. The antigen is not known. Time point denoted: 2015-2016 season, pre-vaccination. Sequencing was performed with immunoSEQ multiplex PCR; in TCRdb, only in-frame clones are kept and a portion is missing. Among 5,600 or so clones, about 82% were seen once, and the ten largest hold around 0.71%. This sample was included in a study of follicular helper T cells after annual influenza vaccination. Study information: Blood was drawn on days 0, 7 and 28 after vaccination.

Overall study results and limits: Only roughly 10-23% of analyzed cells yielded productive TCRB sequences. ICOS+CD38+ cTfh clonality change tracked circulating plasmablast frequency change.

This specimen consisted of CXCR5- memory CD4+ T cells sorted from blood, obtained on the day of influenza vaccination. This clonotype was sampled from an adult who received the influenza vaccine.

The CDR3 reads CASSLVRNTEAFF. CDR3 nucleotides: TGTGCCAGCAGCTTGGTGCGGAACACTGAAGCTTTCTTT. V and J are TRBV5-4 and TRBJ1-1; D remains unclear. The CDR3 is made up of 13 amino acids. Germline V gene data show CDR1 as SGHNT and CDR2 as YYREEE (reference sequence). V gave up 0 bases and J gave up 1 base, with 4 bases separating them.